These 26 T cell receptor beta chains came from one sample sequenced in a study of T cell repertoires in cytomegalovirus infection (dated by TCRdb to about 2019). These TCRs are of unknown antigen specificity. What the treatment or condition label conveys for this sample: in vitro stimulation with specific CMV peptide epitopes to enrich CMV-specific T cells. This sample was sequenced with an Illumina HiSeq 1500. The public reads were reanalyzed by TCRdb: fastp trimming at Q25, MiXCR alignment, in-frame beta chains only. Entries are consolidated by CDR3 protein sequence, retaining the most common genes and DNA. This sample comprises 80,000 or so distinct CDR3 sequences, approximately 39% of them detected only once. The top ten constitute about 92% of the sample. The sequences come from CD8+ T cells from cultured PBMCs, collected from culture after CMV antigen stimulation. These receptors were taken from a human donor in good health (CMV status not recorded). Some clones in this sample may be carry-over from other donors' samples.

In nucleotides, the CDR3 is TGTGCCAGCAGCGTGGACGGAAGTGGCTACACCTTC. Protein product: CASSVDGSGYTF. The chain combines TRBV16 with TRBJ1-2; D ambiguous. The CDR3 extends over 12 amino acids. Trimming removed 5 bases at V and 7 bases at J, with 11 bases between. The germline gives CDR1 KGHSY, CDR2 FQNENV.

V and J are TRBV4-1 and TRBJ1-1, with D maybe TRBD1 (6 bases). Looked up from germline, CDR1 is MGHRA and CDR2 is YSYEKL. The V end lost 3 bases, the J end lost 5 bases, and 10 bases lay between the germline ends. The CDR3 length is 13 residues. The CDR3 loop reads CASSHPGQTEAFF. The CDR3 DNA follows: TGCGCCAGCAGCCACCCCGGACAGACTGAAGCTTTCTTT.

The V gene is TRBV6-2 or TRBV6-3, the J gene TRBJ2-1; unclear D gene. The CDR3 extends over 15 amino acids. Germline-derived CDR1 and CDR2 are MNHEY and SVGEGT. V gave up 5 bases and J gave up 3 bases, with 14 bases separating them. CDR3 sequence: CASSDFPGLYNEQFF. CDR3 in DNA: TGTGCCAGCAGTGACTTTCCCGGGCTCTACAATGAGCAGTTCTTC.

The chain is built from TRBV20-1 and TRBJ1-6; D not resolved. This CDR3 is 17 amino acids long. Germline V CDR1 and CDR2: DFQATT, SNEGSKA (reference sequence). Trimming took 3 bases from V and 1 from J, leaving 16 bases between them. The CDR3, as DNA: TGCAGTGCTAGGGAGGGTAGCGTAGGATCCTATAATTCACCCCTCCACTTT. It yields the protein CSAREGSVGSYNSPLHF.

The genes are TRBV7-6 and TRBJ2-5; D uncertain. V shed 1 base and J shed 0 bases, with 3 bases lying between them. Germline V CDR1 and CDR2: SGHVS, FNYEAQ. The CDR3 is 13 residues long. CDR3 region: CASSLGYQETQYF. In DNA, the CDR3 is TGTGCCAGCAGCTTAGGTTACCAAGAGACCCAGTACTTC.

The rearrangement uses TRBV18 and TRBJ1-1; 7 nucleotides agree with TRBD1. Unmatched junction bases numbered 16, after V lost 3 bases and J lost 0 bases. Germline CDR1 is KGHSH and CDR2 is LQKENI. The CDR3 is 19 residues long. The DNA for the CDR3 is TGTGCCAGCTCACCGACAATTCTCCCGACAGGGACCATGAACACTGAAGCTTTCTTT. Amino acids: CASSPTILPTGTMNTEAFF.

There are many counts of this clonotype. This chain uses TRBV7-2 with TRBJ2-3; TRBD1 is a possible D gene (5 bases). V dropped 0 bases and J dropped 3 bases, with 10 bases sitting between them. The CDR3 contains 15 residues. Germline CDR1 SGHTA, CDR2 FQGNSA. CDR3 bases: TGTGCCAGCAGCTTAGCCGAGACAGCTACAGATACGCAGTATTTT. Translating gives CASSLAETATDTQYF.

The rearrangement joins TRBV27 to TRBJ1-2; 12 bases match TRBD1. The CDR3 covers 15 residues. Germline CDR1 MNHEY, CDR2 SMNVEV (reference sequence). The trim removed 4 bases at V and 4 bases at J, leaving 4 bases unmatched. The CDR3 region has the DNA TGTGCCAGCAGTTGGGGGACAGGGGGCGCCTATGGCTACACCTTC. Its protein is CASSWGTGGAYGYTF.

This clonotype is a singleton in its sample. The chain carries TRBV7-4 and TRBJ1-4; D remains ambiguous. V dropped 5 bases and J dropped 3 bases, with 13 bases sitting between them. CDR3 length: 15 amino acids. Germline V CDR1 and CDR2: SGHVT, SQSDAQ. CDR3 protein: CASSASGSANEKLFF. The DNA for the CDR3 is TGTGCCAGCAGCGCCTCGGGCAGCGCTAATGAAAAACTGTTTTTT.

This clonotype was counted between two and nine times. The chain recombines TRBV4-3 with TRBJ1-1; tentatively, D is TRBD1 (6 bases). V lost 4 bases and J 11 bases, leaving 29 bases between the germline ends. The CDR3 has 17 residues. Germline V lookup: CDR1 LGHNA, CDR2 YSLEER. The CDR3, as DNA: TGCGCCAGCAGCCCCGGGACAACGGGGCTTCTAGCCGTGGGGGCTTTCTTT. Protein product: CASSPGTTGLLAVGAFF.

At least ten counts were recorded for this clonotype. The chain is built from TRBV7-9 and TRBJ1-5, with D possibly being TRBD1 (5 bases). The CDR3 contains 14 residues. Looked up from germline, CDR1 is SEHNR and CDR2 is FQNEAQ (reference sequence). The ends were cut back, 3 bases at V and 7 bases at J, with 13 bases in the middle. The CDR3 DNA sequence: TGTGCCAGCAGCTTCTCCGCCGGGGGGCAGCCCCAGCATTTT. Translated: CASSFSAGGQPQHF.

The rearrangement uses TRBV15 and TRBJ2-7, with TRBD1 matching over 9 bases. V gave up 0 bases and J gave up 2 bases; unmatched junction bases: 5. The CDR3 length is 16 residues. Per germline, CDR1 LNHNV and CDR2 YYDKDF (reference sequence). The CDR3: CATSRDSGTGTYEQYF. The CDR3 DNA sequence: TGTGCCACCAGCAGAGATTCCGGGACAGGGACCTACGAGCAGTACTTC.

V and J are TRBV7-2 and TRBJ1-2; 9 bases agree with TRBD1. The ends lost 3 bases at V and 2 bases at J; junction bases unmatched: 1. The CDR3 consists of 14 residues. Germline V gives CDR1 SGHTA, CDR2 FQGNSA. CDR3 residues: CASSLGTGNYGYTF. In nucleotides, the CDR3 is TGTGCCAGCAGCTTGGGGACAGGGAACTATGGCTACACCTTC.

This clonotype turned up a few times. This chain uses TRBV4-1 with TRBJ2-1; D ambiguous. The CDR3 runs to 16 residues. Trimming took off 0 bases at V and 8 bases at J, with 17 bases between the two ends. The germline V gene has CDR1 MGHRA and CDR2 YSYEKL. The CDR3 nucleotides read TGCGCCAGCAGCCAAGATTACAGCTTGTGGTCGGATGAGCAGTTCTTC. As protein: CASSQDYSLWSDEQFF.

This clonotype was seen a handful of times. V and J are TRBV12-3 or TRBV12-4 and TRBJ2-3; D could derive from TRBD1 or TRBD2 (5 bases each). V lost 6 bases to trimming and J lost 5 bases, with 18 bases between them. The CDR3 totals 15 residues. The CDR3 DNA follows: TGTGCCAGCAGGGGACCTGGGACGATTGGAGATACGCAGTATTTT. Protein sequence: CASRGPGTIGDTQYF.

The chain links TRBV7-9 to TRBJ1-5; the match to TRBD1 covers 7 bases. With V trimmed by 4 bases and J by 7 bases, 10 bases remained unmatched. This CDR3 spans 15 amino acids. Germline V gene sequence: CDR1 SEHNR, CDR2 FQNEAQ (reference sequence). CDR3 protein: CASSSTGTVGQPQHF. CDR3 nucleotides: TGTGCCAGCAGCTCGACCGGGACAGTCGGACAGCCCCAGCATTTT.

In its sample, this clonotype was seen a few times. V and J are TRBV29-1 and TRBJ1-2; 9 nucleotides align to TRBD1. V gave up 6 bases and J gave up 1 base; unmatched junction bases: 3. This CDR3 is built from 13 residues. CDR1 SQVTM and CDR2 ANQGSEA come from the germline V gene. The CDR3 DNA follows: TGCAGCGTCGACAGGGGGATTAACTATGGCTACACCTTC. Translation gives CSVDRGINYGYTF.

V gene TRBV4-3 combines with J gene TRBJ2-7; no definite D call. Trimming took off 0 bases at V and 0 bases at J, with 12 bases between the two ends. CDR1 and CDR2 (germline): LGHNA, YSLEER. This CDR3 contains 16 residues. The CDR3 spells CASSQDRAPHSYEQYF. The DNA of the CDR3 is TGCGCCAGCAGCCAAGATCGTGCGCCCCACTCCTACGAGCAGTACTTC.

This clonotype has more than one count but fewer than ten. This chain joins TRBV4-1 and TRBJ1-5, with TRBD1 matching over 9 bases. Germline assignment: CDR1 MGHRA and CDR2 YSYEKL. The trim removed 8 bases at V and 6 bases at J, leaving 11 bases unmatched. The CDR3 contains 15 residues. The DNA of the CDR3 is TGCGCCAGCGACCCTACAGGGGGCATAGGTCAGCCCCAGCATTTT. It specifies CASDPTGGIGQPQHF.

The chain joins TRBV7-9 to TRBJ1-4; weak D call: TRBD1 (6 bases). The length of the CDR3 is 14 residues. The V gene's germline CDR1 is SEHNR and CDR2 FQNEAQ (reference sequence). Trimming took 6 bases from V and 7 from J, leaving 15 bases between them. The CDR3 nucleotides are TGTGCCAGCAGGCTCGAGGGGGGTGGTGAAAAACTGTTTTTT. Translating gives CASRLEGGGEKLFF.

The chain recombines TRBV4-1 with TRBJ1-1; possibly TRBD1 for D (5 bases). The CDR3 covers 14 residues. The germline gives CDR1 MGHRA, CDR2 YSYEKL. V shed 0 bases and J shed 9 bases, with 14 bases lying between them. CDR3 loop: CASSQDFSRQKAFF. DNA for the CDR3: TGCGCCAGCAGCCAAGATTTCTCAAGACAGAAAGCTTTCTTT.

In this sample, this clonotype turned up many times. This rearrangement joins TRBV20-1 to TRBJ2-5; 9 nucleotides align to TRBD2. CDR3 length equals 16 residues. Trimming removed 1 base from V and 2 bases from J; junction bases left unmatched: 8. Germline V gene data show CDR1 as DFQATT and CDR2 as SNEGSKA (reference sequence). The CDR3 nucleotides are TGCAGTGCTAGAGGGGAAGCGGGGGGAACACAAGAGACCCAGTACTTC. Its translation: CSARGEAGGTQETQYF.

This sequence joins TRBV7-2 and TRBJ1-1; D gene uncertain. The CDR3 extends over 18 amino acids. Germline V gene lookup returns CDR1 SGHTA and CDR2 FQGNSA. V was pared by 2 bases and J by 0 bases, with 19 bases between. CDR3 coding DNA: TGTGCCAGCAGCTTACCGTACTTACGGTTAGAGCTGAACACTGAAGCTTTCTTT. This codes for CASSLPYLRLELNTEAFF.

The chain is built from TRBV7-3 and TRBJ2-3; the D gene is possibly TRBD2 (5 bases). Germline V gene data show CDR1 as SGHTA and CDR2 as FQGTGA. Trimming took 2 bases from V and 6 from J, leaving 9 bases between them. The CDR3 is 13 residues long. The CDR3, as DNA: TGTGCCAGCAGCTTAGTCGCGGGCGATACGCAGTATTTT. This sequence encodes CASSLVAGDTQYF.

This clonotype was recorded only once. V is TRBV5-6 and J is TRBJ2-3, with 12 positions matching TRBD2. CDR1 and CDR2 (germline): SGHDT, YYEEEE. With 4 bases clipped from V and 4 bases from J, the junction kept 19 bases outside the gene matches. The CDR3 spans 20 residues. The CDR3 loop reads CASSNPVTSGGSIYPDTQYF. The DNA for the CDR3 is TGTGCCAGCAGCAACCCCGTAACTAGCGGGGGGTCTATTTACCCAGATACGCAGTATTTT.

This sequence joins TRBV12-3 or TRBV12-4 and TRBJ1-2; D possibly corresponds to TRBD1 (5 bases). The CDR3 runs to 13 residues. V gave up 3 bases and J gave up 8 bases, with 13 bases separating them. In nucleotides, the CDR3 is TGTGCCAGCAGTTTGGCGGGGGAAGGCGGCTACACCTTC. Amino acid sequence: CASSLAGEGGYTF.